This entry lists 3 T cell receptor beta chains sequenced from one sample in a study of CD8+ T cells in alopecia areata. The treatment: oral pan-JAK inhibitor, 5-10 mg twice daily. RNA extraction and reverse transcription yielded cDNA as sequencing template. Sequenced by immunoSEQ multiplex PCR; TCRdb stores in-frame clones only, minus some. The sample has more than 90,000 clones, 55% to 75% seen once. This sample comprised CD8+ T cells sorted from blood, obtained between weeks 55 and 65, from a patient treated with tofacitinib. Receptor source: a human donor with alopecia areata.

A few counts support this clone. The chain carries TRBV2 and TRBJ1-6; 7 nucleotides align to TRBD1. The trim removed 6 bases at V and 1 base at J, leaving 6 bases unmatched. Germline V gene lookup returns CDR1 SNHLY and CDR2 FYNNEI. The CDR3 is made up of 16 amino acids. The CDR3 coding sequence is TGTGCCAGCAGCGCCAGGGGGGCTTCCTATAATTCACCCCTCCACTTT. This sequence encodes CASSARGASYNSPLHF.

The chain is built from TRBV5-1 and TRBJ2-1; no clear D gene. The CDR3 is 11 residues long. V lost 5 bases to trimming and J lost 5 bases, with 5 bases between them. CDR1 is SGHRS and CDR2 is YFSETQ in the germline V gene. The CDR3 protein is CASSSNNEQFF. Written as DNA, the CDR3 is TGCGCCAGCAGTTCTAACAATGAGCAGTTCTTC.

The chain is built from TRBV11-1 and TRBJ2-5; possible D gene TRBD2, 6 bases. CDR3 length: 12 residues. Trimming left V 10 bases short and J 0 bases short, with 9 bases between. Germline lookup yields CDR1 SGHAT and CDR2 FQDESV (reference sequence). The CDR3 here is CATRDYQETQYF. The CDR3 region has the DNA TGTGCCACCCGGGACTACCAAGAGACCCAGTACTTC.